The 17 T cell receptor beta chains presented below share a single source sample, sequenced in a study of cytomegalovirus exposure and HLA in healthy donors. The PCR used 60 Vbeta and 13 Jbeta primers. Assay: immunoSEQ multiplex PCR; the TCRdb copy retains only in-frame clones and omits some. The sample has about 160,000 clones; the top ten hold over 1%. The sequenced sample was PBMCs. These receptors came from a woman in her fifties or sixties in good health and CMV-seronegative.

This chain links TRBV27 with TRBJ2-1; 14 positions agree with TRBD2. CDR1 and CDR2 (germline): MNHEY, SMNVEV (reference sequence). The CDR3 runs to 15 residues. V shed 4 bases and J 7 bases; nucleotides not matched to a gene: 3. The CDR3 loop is CASSWTSGGRNEQFF. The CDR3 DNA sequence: TGTGCCAGCAGTTGGACTAGCGGGGGGAGAAATGAGCAGTTCTTC.

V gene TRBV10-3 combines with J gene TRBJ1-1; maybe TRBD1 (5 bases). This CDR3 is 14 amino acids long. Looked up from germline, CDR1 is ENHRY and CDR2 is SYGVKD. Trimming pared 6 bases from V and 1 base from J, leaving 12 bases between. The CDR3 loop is CAIRGLITNTEAFF. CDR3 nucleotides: TGTGCCATCAGGGGACTCATTACGAACACTGAAGCTTTCTTT.

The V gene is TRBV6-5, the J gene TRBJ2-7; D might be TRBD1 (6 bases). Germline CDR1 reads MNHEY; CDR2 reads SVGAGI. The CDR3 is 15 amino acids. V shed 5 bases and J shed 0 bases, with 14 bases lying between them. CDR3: CASSPRGIISYEQYF. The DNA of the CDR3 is TGTGCCAGCAGTCCTAGGGGGATTATCTCCTACGAGCAGTACTTC.

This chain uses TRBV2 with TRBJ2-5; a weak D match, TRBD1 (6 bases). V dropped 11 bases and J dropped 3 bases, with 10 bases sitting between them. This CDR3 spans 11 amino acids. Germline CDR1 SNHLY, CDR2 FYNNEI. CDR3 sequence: CALGQKETQYF. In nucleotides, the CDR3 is TGTGCCCTCGGACAGAAAGAGACCCAGTACTTC.

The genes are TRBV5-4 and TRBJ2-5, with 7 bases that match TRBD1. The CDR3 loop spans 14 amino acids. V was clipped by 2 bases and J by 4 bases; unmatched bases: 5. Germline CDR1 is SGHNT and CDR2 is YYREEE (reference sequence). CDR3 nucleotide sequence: TGTGCCAGCAGCTTTAGGGGACAGCGAGAGACCCAGTACTTC. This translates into CASSFRGQRETQYF.

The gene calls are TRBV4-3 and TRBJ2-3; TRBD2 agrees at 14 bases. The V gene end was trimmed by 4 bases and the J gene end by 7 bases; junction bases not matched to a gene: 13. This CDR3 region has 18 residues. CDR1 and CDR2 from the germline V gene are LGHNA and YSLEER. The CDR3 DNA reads TGCGCCAGCAGCCCCGGGACTAGCGGGGGAGCCCCTAGGAATACGCAGTATTTT. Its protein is CASSPGTSGGAPRNTQYF.

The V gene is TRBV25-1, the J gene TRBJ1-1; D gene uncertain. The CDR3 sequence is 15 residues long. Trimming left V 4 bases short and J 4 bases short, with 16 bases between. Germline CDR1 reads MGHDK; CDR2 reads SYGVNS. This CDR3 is CASSGGLGMGTEAFF. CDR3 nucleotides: TGTGCCAGCAGTGGAGGACTGGGGATGGGCACTGAAGCTTTCTTT.

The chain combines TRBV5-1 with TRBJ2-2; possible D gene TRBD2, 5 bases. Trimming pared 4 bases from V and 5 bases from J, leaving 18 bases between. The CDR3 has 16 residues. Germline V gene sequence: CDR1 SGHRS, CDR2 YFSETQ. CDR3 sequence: CASSPGQRSGTGELFF. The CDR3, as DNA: TGCGCCAGCAGCCCCGGTCAGAGGTCGGGGACCGGGGAGCTGTTTTTT. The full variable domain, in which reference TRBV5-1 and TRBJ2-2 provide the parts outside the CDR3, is KAGVTQTPRYLIKTRGQQVTLSCSPISGHRSVSWYQQTPGQGLQFLFEYFSETQRNKGNFPGRFSGRQFSNSRSEMNVSTLELGDSALYLCASSPGQRSGTGELFFGEGSRLTVL.

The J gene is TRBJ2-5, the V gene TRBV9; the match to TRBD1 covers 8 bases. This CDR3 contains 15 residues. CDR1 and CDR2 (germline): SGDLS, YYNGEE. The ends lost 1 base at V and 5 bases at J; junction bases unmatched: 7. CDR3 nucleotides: TGTGCCAGCAGCGTAATACAGGGGGTGGGGGAGACCCAGTACTTC. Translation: CASSVIQGVGETQYF.

CDR3 in DNA: TGTGCCAGTAGTATCAGGACAGGGGGCTATAACTATGGCTACACCTTC. Amino acids: CASSIRTGGYNYGYTF. The chain is built from TRBV19 and TRBJ1-2; 11 nucleotides match TRBD1. Germline V gene sequence: CDR1 LNHDA, CDR2 SQIVND (reference sequence). The CDR3 is 16 residues long. Trimming removed 3 bases from V and 1 base from J; junction bases left unmatched: 4.

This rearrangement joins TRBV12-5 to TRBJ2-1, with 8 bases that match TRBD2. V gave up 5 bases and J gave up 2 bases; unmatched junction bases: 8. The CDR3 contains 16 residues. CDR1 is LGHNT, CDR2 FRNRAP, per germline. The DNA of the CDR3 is TGTGCTAGTGGTCGAAGCTTTAGCGGGACCTACAATGAGCAGTTCTTC. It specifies CASGRSFSGTYNEQFF.

CDR3 amino acids: CASSRGKPYEQYF. The CDR3 DNA reads TGTGCCAGCAGCCGCGGGAAACCCTACGAGCAGTACTTC. The chain carries TRBV6-5 and TRBJ2-7; D may be TRBD2 (6 bases). V lost 6 bases to trimming and J lost 2 bases, with 11 bases between them. The CDR3 covers 13 residues. Germline V gives CDR1 MNHEY, CDR2 SVGAGI.

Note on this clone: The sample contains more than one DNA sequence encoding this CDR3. CDR3 in amino acids: CASSRDRGGTEAFF. DNA of the CDR3: TGCGCCAGCAGCAGGGACAGGGGAGGCACTGAAGCTTTCTTT. The V gene is TRBV5-1, the J gene TRBJ1-1; 10 bases are a match to TRBD1. V lost 4 bases, J lost 4 bases, and 4 bases stayed unmatched. This CDR3 is 14 amino acids long. Germline V gene sequence: CDR1 SGHRS, CDR2 YFSETQ.

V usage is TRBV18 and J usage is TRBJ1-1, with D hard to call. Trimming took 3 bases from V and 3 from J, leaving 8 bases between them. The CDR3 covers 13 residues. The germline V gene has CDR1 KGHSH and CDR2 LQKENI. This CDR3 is CASSPSEDTEAFF. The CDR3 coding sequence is TGTGCCAGCTCACCGTCGGAGGACACTGAAGCTTTCTTT.

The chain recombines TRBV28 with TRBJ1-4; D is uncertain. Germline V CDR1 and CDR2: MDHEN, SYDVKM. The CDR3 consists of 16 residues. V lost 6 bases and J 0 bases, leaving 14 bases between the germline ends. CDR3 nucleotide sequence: TGTGCCAGCAGCCATTACAGAGTTGCAACTAATGAAAAACTGTTTTTT. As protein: CASSHYRVATNEKLFF.

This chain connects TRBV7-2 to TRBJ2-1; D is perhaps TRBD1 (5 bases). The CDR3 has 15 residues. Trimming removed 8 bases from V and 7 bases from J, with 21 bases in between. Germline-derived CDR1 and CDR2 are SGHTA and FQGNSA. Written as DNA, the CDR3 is TGTGCCAGCTCACCCTTCGGGCAGGGCTCAAATGAGCAGTTCTTC. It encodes CASSPFGQGSNEQFF. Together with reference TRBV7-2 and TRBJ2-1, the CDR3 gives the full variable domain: GAGVSQSPSNKVTEKGKDVELRCDPISGHTALYWYRQSLGQGLEFLIYFQGNSAPDKSGLPSDRFSAERTGGSVSTLTIQRTQQEDSAVYLCASSPFGQGSNEQFFGPGTRLTVL.

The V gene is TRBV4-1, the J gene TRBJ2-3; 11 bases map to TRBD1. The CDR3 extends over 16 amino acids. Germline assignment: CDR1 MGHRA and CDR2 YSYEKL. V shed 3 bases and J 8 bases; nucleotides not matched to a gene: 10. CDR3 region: CASSQAKGQGEGTQYF. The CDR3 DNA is TGCGCCAGCAGCCAGGCCAAGGGACAGGGGGAAGGTACGCAGTATTTT.